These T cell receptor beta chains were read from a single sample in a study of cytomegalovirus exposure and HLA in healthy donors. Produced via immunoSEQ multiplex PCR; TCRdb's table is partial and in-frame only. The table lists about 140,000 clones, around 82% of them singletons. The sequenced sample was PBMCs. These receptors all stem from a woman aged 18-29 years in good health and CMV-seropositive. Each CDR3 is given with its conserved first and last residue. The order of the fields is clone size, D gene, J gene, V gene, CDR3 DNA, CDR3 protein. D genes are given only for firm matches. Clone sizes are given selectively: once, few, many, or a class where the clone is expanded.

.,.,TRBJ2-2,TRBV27,TGTGCCAGCAGTTTCCTAGGGTTGGCAGGAGGCAACACCGGGGAGCTGTTTTTT,CASSFLGLAGGNTGELFF
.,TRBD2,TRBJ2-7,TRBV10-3,TGTGCCATCAGTGGCACTAGCGGGCACTACGAGCAGTACTTC,CAISGTSGHYEQYF
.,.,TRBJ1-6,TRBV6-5,TGTGCCAGCAGTTACGGGCAGCTCCATAATTCACCCCTCCACTTT,CASSYGQLHNSPLHF
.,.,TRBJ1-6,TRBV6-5,TGTGCCAGCAGTTACTCCGGGTTAAATTCACCCCTCCACTTT,CASSYSGLNSPLHF
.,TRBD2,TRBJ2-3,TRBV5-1,TGCGCCAGCAGCTTGGGGGGACTAGCGGGGATCACAGATACGCAGTATTTT,CASSLGGLAGITDTQYF
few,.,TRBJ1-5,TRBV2,TGTGCCAGCAGGGCAGACATTAGCAATCAGCCCCAGCATTTT,CASRADISNQPQHF
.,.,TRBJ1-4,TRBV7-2,TGTGCCAGCAGCTTAAATCCCAGGCTCGCAACTAATGAAAAACTGTTTTTT,CASSLNPRLATNEKLFF
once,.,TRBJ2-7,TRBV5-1,TGCGCCAGCAGGATGGGGGTCGGGAGCTCCTACGAGCAGTACTTC,CASRMGVGSSYEQYF
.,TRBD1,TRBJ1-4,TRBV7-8,TGTGCCAGCAGCGAAGACAGGGGAGGTCGGGAAAAACTGTTTTTT,CASSEDRGGREKLFF
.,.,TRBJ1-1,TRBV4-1,TGCGCCAGCAGCCAAGATCGTAGCACAAGGAACACTGAAGCTTTCTTT,CASSQDRSTRNTEAFF
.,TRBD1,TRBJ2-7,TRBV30,TGTGCCTGGACGCGCGGGCAGGGGGCATACGAGCAGTACTTC,CAWTRGQGAYEQYF
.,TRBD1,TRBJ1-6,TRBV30,TGTGCCTGGAGTGTACGGGACAGGGGCACCTCACCCCTCCACTTT,CAWSVRDRGTSPLHF
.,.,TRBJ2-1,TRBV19,TGTGCCAGTAGTATGGCCACGGGGGAGCAGTTCTTC,CASSMATGEQFF
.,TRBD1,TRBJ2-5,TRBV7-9,TGTGCCAGCAGCCTTGGGACAGGGGTCGCCCAGTACTTC,CASSLGTGVAQYF
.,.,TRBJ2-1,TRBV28,TGTGCCAGCAGCCCTACTACTACAGGGAGCTCCTACAATGAGCAGTTCTTC,CASSPTTTGSSYNEQFF
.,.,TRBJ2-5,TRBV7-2,TGTGCCAGCAGCTTAGGAAGCGGCCAAGAGACCCAGTACTTC,CASSLGSGQETQYF
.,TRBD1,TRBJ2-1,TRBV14,TGTGCCAGCAGCCTACCGACAGGGAGCTCCTACAATGAGCAGTTCTTC,CASSLPTGSSYNEQFF
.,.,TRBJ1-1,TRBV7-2,TGTGCCAGCAGCTTGCTTCCTCAGGGCGCCTCCATGAACACTGAAGCTTTCTTT,CASSLLPQGASMNTEAFF
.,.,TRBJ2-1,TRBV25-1,TGTGCCAGCATCCCGGACAGAGACAATGAGCAGTTCTTC,CASIPDRDNEQFF
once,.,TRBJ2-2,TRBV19,TGTGCCAGTAGTATTAAAGGGGCCGGGGAGCTGTTTTTT,CASSIKGAGELFF
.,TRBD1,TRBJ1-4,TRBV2,TGTGCCAGCAGTGAAAGGGGACAGGGGGAGGAAAAACTGTTTTTT,CASSERGQGEEKLFF
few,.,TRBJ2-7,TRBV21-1,TGTGCCAGCAGCAAAGTCAGCGGGGGATACGAGCAGTACTTC,CASSKVSGGYEQYF
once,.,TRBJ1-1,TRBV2,TGTGCCAACGCCAGGGACACACGTGGGACTGAAGCTTTCTTT,CANARDTRGTEAFF
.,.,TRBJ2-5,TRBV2,TGTGCCAGCAGACAGTTCCAAGAGACCCAGTACTTC,CASRQFQETQYF
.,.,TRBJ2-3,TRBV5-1,TGCGCCAGCAGCTCGGGACTCCCCACAGATACGCAGTATTTT,CASSSGLPTDTQYF
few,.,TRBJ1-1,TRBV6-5,TGTGCCAGCCACCTCGCAGGGGCGAACACTGAAGCTTTCTTT,CASHLAGANTEAFF
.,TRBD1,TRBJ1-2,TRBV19,TGTGCCAGTAGCCCACTCCGGGACAGGGTATTCCATGGCTACACCTTC,CASSPLRDRVFHGYTF
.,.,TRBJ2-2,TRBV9,TGTGCCAGCAGCGCGCCCGATCGGGTCACCGGGGAGCTGTTTTTT,CASSAPDRVTGELFF
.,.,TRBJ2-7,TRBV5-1,TGCGCCAGCAGCTTGGAACGGTTTTCCTACGAGCAGTACTTC,CASSLERFSYEQYF
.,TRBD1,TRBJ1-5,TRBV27,TGTGCCAGCAGTTTCGGCAGGGGGCTAAAGGCGCAGCATTTT,CASSFGRGLKAQHF
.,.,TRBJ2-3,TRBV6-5,TGTGCCAGCAGAACCCCATCTCTAACAGATACGCAGTATTTT,CASRTPSLTDTQYF
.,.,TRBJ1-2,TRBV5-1,TGCGCCAGCAGCCCGTCGGGAGGGCTATTTCGCTACACCTTC,CASSPSGGLFRYTF
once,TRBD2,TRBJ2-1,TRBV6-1,TGTGCCAGCAGTGTTAGCGGGGGGGCAGAAAAGTTAGCCTACAATGAGCAGTTCTTC,CASSVSGGAEKLAYNEQFF
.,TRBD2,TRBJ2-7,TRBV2,TGTGCCAGCAGTGAATCGGCTAGCGGGGCTACAATATACTACGAGCAGTACTTC,CASSESASGATIYYEQYF
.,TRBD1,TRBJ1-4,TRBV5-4,TGTGCCAGCAGCTTGGGACAGGGAAATGAAAAACTGTTTTTT,CASSLGQGNEKLFF
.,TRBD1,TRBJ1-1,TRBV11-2,TGTGCCAGCAGCCGAGGACAGGGGGCGTTGGGAACTGAAGCTTTCTTT,CASSRGQGALGTEAFF
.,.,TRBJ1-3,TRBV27,TGTGCCAGCAGTCAATGGGGAGGGCTATCTGGAAACACCATATATTTT,CASSQWGGLSGNTIYF
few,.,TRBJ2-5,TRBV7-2,TGTGCCAGCAGCAAAACAGGGCCCCGGGAGACCCAGTACTTC,CASSKTGPRETQYF
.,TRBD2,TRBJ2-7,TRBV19,TGTGCCACCTCCCCGGGACTAGTAAGGAGGTTGGCCTACGAGCAGTACTTC,CATSPGLVRRLAYEQYF
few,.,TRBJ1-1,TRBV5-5,TGTGCCAGCAGCTTCAGGGTAAATAAGAACACTGAAGCTTTCTTT,CASSFRVNKNTEAFF
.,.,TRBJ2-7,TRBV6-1,TGTGCCAGCAACCCCCGCGTTGAAGTTTACGAGCAGTACTTC,CASNPRVEVYEQYF
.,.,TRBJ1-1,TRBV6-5,TGTGCCGTAAGATCAGGGACTGAAGCTTTCTTT,CAVRSGTEAFF
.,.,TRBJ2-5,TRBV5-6,TGTGCCAGCAGCTTCATTGAAAGTGCCCTTAGTCGAGAGACCCAGTACTTC,CASSFIESALSRETQYF
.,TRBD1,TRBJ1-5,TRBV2,TGTGCCAGCTCAGGGACAGGGGACCAGCCCCAGCATTTT,CASSGTGDQPQHF
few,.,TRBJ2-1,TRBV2,TGTGCCAGCAGGCAACTAGCCAACCCTTACAATGAGCAGTTCTTC,CASRQLANPYNEQFF
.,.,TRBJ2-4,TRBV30,TGTGCCTCCTCCGAAGGATCGGAGTCGGACATTCAGTACTTC,CASSEGSESDIQYF
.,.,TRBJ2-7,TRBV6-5,TGTGCCAGCAGAAACAGGGTGGGTTACGAGCAGTACTTC,CASRNRVGYEQYF
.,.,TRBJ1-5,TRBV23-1,TGCGCCAGCAGTCCCCTCGAAGGGGCAGGGCAGCCCCAGCATTTT,CASSPLEGAGQPQHF
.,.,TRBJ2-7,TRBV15,TGTGCCACCAGCAGTGGGGCAGGGGAGTCCTACGAGCAGTACTTC,CATSSGAGESYEQYF
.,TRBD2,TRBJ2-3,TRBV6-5,TGTGCCAGCCGGGGGGGCACAGATACGCAGTATTTT,CASRGGTDTQYF
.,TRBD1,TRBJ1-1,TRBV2,TGTGCCAGCAGCGCACTTCCGGGACAGGGGGCAGTCACTGAAGCTTTCTTT,CASSALPGQGAVTEAFF
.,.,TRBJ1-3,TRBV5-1,TGCGCCAGCAGCTTGCAGGGGTCTGGAAACACCATATATTTT,CASSLQGSGNTIYF
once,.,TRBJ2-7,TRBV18,TGTGCCAGCTCACTCCCGGGCTCCTACGAGCAGTACTTC,CASSLPGSYEQYF